Below, one T cell receptor (beta chain) is given with its context. This record belongs to a study of blood T cell repertoires in COVID-19. The overall study: The study drew acute and convalescent COVID-19 samples from the United States, Italy and Spain. The cDNA or gDNA used as material had been derived from T cells, B-cell-depleted T cells, or PBMCs.

Trimming pared 4 bases from V and 1 base from J, leaving 11 bases between. CDR3 length: 14 residues. Germline assignment: CDR1 SGHRS and CDR2 YFSETQ. Original processing notes: Estimated nucleated cell counts came from reference gene primer amplification. Method: immunoSEQ multiplex PCR; TCRdb's copy keeps in-frame clones and lacks some. The V and J calls and the clone size are those of that table, but D and trimming were determined from the DNA. The data contain fewer than 150,000 clones, 75% to 85% of them seen just once; the ten biggest clones take up around 18%. The chain couples TRBV5-1 to TRBJ2-5, with D tentatively TRBD2 (6 bases). The sequence came from an elderly man with acute or convalescent COVID-19. Material for sequencing was peripheral blood. The CDR3 region is CASSGGTLQETQYF. The DNA for the CDR3 is TGCGCCAGCAGCGGGGGGACCCTCCAAGAGACCCAGTACTTC.